The 15 T cell receptor beta chains given below trace back to one sample, sequenced in a study of blood T cell repertoires in COVID-19. The data were produced by immunoSEQ multiplex PCR, yet TCRdb's version contains in-frame clones alone and is incomplete. The top ten hold under 4% of the sample, which has 200,000 to 250,000 clones, about nine tenths seen once. Sequenced material: PBMCs or T cells enriched from blood (not recorded which). The receptor set was obtained from a woman aged 40 to 55 with acute COVID-19.

This clone was counted a few times. The chain uses TRBV5-6 and TRBJ1-1; the match to TRBD1 covers 7 bases. Germline loops: CDR1 SGHDT, CDR2 YYEEEE. V was pared by 4 bases and J by 4 bases, with 4 bases of the junction left unmatched. The CDR3 sequence is 13 residues long. DNA of the CDR3: TGTGCCAGCAGCGAGACAGGGAGCACTGAAGCTTTCTTT. Its protein is CASSETGSTEAFF.

The chain employs TRBV29-1 and TRBJ2-2, with 11 bases lining up with TRBD2. The CDR3 has 14 residues. Looked up from germline, CDR1 is SQVTM and CDR2 is ANQGSEA. V was clipped by 6 bases and J by 4 bases; unmatched bases: 4. CDR3 amino acids: CSVLAGGGTGELFF. The CDR3 coding sequence is TGCAGCGTGCTAGCGGGGGGAGGCACCGGGGAGCTGTTTTTT.

The J gene is TRBJ1-1, the V gene TRBV5-1; no firm D call. The germline V gene has CDR1 SGHRS and CDR2 YFSETQ. V dropped 3 bases and J dropped 6 bases, with 9 bases sitting between them. The CDR3 is made up of 12 amino acids. In nucleotides, the CDR3 is TGCGCCAGCAGCTCAGAACAGCCTGAAGCTTTCTTT. Protein: CASSSEQPEAFF.

The gene calls are TRBV3-1 (or the pseudogene TRBV3-2) and TRBJ1-5; TRBD1 matches at 7 bases. V was pared by 6 bases and J by 0 bases, with 17 bases of the junction left unmatched. CDR1 and CDR2 (germline): LGHDT, YNNKEL (reference sequence). The CDR3 is 19 residues long. The CDR3 DNA reads as TGTGCCAGCAGACACCTCGACAGGGCGGTGGGGAATAGCAATCAGCCCCAGCATTTT. Its protein product is CASRHLDRAVGNSNQPQHF.

This chain links TRBV7-3 with TRBJ2-3, with 10 nucleotides matching TRBD1. In germline, CDR1 is SGHTA, CDR2 FQGTGA. The CDR3 totals 16 residues. V shed 1 base, J shed 3 bases, and the junction held 4 bases outside the gene matches. DNA for the CDR3: TGTGCCAGCAGCTTAATTGGGGGACAGGGGACAGATACGCAGTATTTT. It specifies CASSLIGGQGTDTQYF. Full variable domain (missing parts from reference TRBV7-3 and TRBJ2-3): GAGVSQTPSNKVTEKGKYVELRCDPISGHTALYWYRQSLGQGPEFLIYFQGTGAADDSGLPNDRFFAVRPEGSVSTLKIQRTERGDSAVYLCASSLIGGQGTDTQYFGPGTRLTVL.

CDR3 sequence (DNA): TGTGCCAGCCCATGGGACAGGTCCTACGAGCAGTACTTC. It codes for CASPWDRSYEQYF. V and J are TRBV13 and TRBJ2-7; 8 positions agree with TRBD1. CDR3 size: 13 residues. The trim removed 8 bases at V and 1 base at J, leaving 4 bases unmatched. CDR1 is PRHDT and CDR2 is FYEKMQ in the germline V gene (reference sequence).

The rearrangement joins TRBV11-2 to TRBJ1-1, with 7 bases aligning to TRBD1. Unmatched junction bases numbered 5, after V lost 6 bases and J lost 7 bases. This CDR3 contains 12 residues. In germline, CDR1 is SGHAT, CDR2 FQNNGV. CDR3 nucleotide sequence: TGTGCCAGCAGTGAAGGGGGCCTTGAAGCTTTCTTT. This gives the protein CASSEGGLEAFF.

Concerning this clone: The same CDR3 is also encoded by other DNA sequences in this sample. The rearrangement uses TRBV2 and TRBJ1-5; D is uncertain. The CDR3 loop spans 15 amino acids. Trimming took off 3 bases at V and 1 base at J, with 10 bases between the two ends. Germline V gives CDR1 SNHLY, CDR2 FYNNEI. DNA of the CDR3: TGTGCCAGCAGTGAGGAGCGGGTCAGCAATCAGCCCCAGCATTTT. Translation gives CASSEERVSNQPQHF.

This chain uses TRBV5-5 with TRBJ1-1; 8 bases are a match to TRBD1. After removal of 5 bases from V and 3 bases from J, the junction contained 6 bases not matched to a gene. The CDR3 length is 14 residues. Germline CDR1 is SGHKS and CDR2 is YYEKEE (reference sequence). CDR3 loop: CASSLRGPDTEAFF. The CDR3 region has the DNA TGTGCCAGCAGTCTCAGGGGGCCCGACACTGAAGCTTTCTTT.

This clone occurred many times. The CDR3 region has the DNA TGTGCCAGCAGTTCGGGACAGGGGGGGCCTAACGAGCAGTACTTC. Translation gives CASSSGQGGPNEQYF. V gene TRBV6-5 combines with J gene TRBJ2-7; TRBD1 aligns across 11 bases. Trimming at V came to 4 bases and at J to 5 bases, leaving 7 bases not matched to a gene. This CDR3 comprises 15 residues. In germline, CDR1 is MNHEY, CDR2 SVGAGI.

This clone was detected only once. V is TRBV6-1 and J is TRBJ2-3; 7 bases map to TRBD1. From germline, CDR1 is MNHNS and CDR2 SASEGT. The CDR3 extends over 14 amino acids. The junction had 4 bases not matched to a gene; V was cut back by 3 bases and J by 4 bases. For the CDR3, the DNA is TGTGCCAGCAGTGAGAGGGGGCGAGCAGATACGCAGTATTTT. Amino acid sequence: CASSERGRADTQYF.

The rearrangement links TRBV30 to TRBJ1-1; unclear D gene. Per germline, CDR1 GTSNPN and CDR2 SVGIG (reference sequence). This CDR3 has 16 amino acids. V lost 1 base and J 0 bases, leaving 15 bases between the germline ends. The CDR3 here is CAWSGRTGVVNTEAFF. The CDR3 region has the DNA TGTGCCTGGAGTGGACGGACGGGAGTAGTGAACACTGAAGCTTTCTTT.

Remarks on this clone: The sample has other DNA sequences that encode this CDR3 too. This chain links TRBV6-5 with TRBJ2-7; 10 nucleotides agree with TRBD1. Germline-derived CDR1 and CDR2 are MNHEY and SVGAGI. J lost 0 bases, V lost 7 bases, and 3 bases had no gene match. This CDR3 is 14 amino acids long. CDR3 amino acids: CASIRTGGSYEQYF. The DNA for the CDR3 is TGTGCCAGCATTCGGACAGGGGGCTCCTACGAGCAGTACTTC.

The gene calls are TRBV30 and TRBJ1-1; D is unclear. The CDR3 consists of 14 residues. Trimming left V 0 bases short and J 0 bases short, with 8 bases between. The germline V gene encodes CDR1 GTSNPN and CDR2 SVGIG (reference sequence). In nucleotides, the CDR3 is TGTGCCTGGAGTGTCGATGCTATGAACACTGAAGCTTTCTTT. Amino acids: CAWSVDAMNTEAFF.

The chain uses TRBV5-1 and TRBJ2-1; 13 nucleotides match TRBD2. The V and J ends lost 0 bases and 0 bases, in that order; junction bases with no gene match: 9. Germline V gene lookup returns CDR1 SGHRS and CDR2 YFSETQ. This CDR3 is built from 20 residues. The CDR3 DNA reads as TGCGCCAGCAGCTTGGTGGGACTAGCGGGACGTCGAAGCTCCTACAATGAGCAGTTCTTC. Translation gives CASSLVGLAGRRSSYNEQFF.